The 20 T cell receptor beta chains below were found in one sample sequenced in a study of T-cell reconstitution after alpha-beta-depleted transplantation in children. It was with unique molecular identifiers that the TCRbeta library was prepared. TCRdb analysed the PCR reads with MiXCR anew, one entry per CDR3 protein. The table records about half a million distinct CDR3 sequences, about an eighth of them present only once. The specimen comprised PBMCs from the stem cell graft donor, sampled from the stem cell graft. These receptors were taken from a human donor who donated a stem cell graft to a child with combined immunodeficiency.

CDR3 DNA: TGTGCCAGCAGTGATCTGGGGGATGCTGAAGCTTTCTTT. Translation gives CASSDLGDAEAFF. V and J are TRBV28 and TRBJ1-1; D is perhaps TRBD1 (5 bases). The V gene's germline CDR1 is MDHEN and CDR2 SYDVKM. The length of the CDR3 is 13 residues. Trimming took off 5 bases at V and 6 bases at J, with 13 bases between the two ends.

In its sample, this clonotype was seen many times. The CDR3 sequence: CSARAGEPYEQYF. In nucleotides, the CDR3 is TGCAGTGCTAGAGCAGGGGAACCCTACGAGCAGTACTTC. V usage is TRBV20-1 and J usage is TRBJ2-7; possible D gene TRBD1, 6 bases. This CDR3 region has 13 residues. Germline values: CDR1 DFQATT, CDR2 SNEGSKA (reference sequence). Trimming shortened V by 1 base and J by 2 bases, and 9 bases separated the two germline ends.

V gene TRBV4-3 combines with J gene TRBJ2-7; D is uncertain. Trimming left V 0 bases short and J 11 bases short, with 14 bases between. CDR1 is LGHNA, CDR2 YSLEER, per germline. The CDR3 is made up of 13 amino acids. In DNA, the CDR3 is TGCGCCAGCAGCCAAGATCCGGGTTGGGTGAAGTACTTC. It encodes CASSQDPGWVKYF.

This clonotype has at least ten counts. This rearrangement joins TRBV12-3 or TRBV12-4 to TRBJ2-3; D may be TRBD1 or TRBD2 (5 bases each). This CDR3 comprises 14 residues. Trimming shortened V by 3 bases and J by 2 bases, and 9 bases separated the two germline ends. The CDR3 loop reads CASSFLGDTDTQYF. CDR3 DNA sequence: TGTGCCAGCAGTTTTCTGGGGGACACAGATACGCAGTATTTT.

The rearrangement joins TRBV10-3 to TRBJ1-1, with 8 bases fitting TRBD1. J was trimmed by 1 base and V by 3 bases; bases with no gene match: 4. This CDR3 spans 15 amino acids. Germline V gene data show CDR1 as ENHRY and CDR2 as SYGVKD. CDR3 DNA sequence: TGTGCCATCAGTGACCCGGGACAGGCGAACACTGAAGCTTTCTTT. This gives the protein CAISDPGQANTEAFF.

CDR3 in amino acids: CAISESNRRSDTQYF. CDR3 in DNA: TGTGCCATCAGTGAGTCGAATCGTCGCTCAGATACGCAGTATTTT. V usage is TRBV10-3 and J usage is TRBJ2-3; D gene ambiguous. V was cut by 0 bases and J by 4 bases, with 11 bases left in between. Germline V gene data show CDR1 as ENHRY and CDR2 as SYGVKD. The CDR3 runs 15 residues.

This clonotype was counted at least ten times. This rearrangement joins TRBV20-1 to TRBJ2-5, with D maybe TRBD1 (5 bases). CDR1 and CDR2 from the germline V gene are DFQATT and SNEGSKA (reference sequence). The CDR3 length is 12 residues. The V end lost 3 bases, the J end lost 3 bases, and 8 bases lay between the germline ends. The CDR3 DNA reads TGCAGTGCTAGCCGCAGGGAAGAGACCCAGTACTTC. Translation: CSASRREETQYF.

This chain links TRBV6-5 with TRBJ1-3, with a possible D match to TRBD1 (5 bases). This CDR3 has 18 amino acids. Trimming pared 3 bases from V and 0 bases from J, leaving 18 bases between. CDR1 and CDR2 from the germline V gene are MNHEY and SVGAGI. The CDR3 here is CASSYWGRPDISGNTIYF. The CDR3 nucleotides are TGTGCCAGCAGTTATTGGGGCAGGCCCGACATCTCTGGAAACACCATATATTTT.

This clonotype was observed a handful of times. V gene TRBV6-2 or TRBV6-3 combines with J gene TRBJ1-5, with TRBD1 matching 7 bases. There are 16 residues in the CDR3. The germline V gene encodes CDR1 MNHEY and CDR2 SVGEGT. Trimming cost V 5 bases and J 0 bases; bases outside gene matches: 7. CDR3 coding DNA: TGTGCCAGCAGTGGGACAGAACATTATAGCAATCAGCCCCAGCATTTT. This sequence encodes CASSGTEHYSNQPQHF.

CDR3: CASSPSGLADPYEQYF. The CDR3 coding sequence is TGTGCCAGCAGCCCCTCGGGACTAGCGGACCCCTACGAGCAGTACTTC. This chain connects TRBV13 to TRBJ2-7, with 11 positions matching TRBD2. The CDR3 covers 16 residues. The ends lost 5 bases at V and 2 bases at J; junction bases unmatched: 8. Germline-derived CDR1 and CDR2 are PRHDT and FYEKMQ (reference sequence).

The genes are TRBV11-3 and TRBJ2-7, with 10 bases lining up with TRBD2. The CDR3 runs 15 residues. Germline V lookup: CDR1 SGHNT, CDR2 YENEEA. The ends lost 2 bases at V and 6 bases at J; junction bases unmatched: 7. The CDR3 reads CASSLSASGSREQYF. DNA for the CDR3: TGTGCCAGCAGCTTATCGGCTAGCGGGAGTCGCGAGCAGTACTTC.

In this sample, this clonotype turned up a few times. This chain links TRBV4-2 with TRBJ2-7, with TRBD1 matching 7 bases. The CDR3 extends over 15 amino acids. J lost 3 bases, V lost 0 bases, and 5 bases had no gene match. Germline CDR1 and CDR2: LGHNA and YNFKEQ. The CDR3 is CASSQDSQGNYEQYF. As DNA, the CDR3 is TGTGCCAGCAGCCAAGATTCACAGGGGAACTACGAGCAGTACTTC.

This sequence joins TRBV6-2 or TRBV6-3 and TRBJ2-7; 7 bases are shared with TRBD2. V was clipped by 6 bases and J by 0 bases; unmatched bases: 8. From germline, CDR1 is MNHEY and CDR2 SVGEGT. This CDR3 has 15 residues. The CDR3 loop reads CASRDLGTTSYEQYF. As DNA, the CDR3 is TGTGCCAGCAGGGACCTCGGGACTACCTCCTACGAGCAGTACTTC.

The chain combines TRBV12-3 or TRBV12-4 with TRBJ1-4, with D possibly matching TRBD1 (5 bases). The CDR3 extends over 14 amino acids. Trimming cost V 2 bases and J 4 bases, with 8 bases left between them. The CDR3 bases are TGTGCCAGCAGTTTACCAGGGAGTAATGAAAAACTGTTTTTT. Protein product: CASSLPGSNEKLFF.

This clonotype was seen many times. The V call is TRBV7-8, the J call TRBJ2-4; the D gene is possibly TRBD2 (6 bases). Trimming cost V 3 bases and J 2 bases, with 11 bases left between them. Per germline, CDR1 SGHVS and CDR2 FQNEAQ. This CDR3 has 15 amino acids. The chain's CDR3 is CASSFGSSTKNIQYF. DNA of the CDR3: TGTGCCAGCAGCTTCGGGAGCTCCACCAAAAACATTCAGTACTTC.

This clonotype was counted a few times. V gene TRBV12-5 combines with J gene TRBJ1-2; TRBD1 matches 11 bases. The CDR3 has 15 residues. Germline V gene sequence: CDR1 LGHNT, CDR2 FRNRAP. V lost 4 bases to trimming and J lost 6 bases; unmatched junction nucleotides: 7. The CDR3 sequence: CASGSGQGARDGYTF. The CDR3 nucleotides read TGTGCTAGTGGTTCCGGACAGGGGGCGCGGGATGGCTACACCTTC.

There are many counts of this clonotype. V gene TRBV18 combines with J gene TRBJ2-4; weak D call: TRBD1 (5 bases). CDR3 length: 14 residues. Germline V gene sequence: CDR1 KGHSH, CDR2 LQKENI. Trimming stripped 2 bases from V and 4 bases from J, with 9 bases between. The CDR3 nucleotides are TGTGCCAGCTCACCAGGGGCAGGGAAAAACATTCAGTACTTC. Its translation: CASSPGAGKNIQYF.

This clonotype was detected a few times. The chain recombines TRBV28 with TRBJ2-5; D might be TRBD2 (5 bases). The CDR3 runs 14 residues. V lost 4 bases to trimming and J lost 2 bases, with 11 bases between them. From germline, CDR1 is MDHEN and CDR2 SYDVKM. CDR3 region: CASSSGLDQETQYF. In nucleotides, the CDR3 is TGTGCCAGCAGTTCCGGACTGGATCAAGAGACCCAGTACTTC.

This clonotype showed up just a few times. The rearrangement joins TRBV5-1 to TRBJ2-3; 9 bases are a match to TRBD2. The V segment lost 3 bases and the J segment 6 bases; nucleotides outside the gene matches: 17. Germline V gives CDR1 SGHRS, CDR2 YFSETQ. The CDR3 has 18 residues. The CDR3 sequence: CASSSTRGSGGPGDTQYF. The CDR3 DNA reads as TGCGCCAGCAGCTCCACCAGAGGGAGCGGGGGGCCGGGTGATACGCAGTATTTT.

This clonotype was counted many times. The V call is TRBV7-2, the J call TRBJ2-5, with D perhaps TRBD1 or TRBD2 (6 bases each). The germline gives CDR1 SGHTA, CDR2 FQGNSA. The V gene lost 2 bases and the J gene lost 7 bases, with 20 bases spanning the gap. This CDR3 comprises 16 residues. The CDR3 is CASSLTSQGGHATQYF. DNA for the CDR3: TGTGCCAGCAGCTTAACCTCCCAAGGGGGGCACGCGACCCAGTACTTC.